The next 17 T cell receptor beta chains were all read from a single sample in a study of shared clonotypes between healthy human individuals. The repertoire was sequenced with immunoSEQ multiplex PCR; TCRdb's copy has only in-frame clones and lacks some. The sample holds about 490,000 clones, 79% seen once. What was sequenced was PBMCs. These receptors were collected from a woman between 40 and 50 years old in good health. Some clones in this sample may be carry-over from other donors' samples.

The V gene is TRBV19, the J gene TRBJ2-1; no definite D call. Per the germline V gene, CDR1 is LNHDA and CDR2 is SQIVND (reference sequence). The CDR3 loop spans 14 amino acids. V was shortened by 3 bases and J by 4 bases, with 10 bases between the two germline ends. The CDR3 DNA reads as TGTGCCAGTAGTATCCCGGGTATGTACAATGAGCAGTTCTTC. It is translated as CASSIPGMYNEQFF.

The chain uses TRBV7-3 and TRBJ1-1; D remains unclear. Germline V gene sequence: CDR1 SGHTA, CDR2 FQGTGA. This CDR3 has 12 residues. V dropped 3 bases and J dropped 7 bases, with 9 bases sitting between them. The CDR3, as DNA: TGTGCCAGCAGCTTTTCCGGGCATGAAGCTTTCTTT. Translating gives CASSFSGHEAFF.

The rearrangement links TRBV5-6 to TRBJ2-2; D is unresolved. Trimming took off 0 bases at V and 4 bases at J, with 10 bases between the two ends. Germline CDR1 SGHDT, CDR2 YYEEEE. There are 15 residues in the CDR3. The CDR3 nucleotides read TGTGCCAGCAGCTTGGGGCCAGCGCTCACCGGGGAGCTGTTTTTT. It specifies CASSLGPALTGELFF. Full variable domain (missing parts from reference TRBV5-6 and TRBJ2-2): DAGVTQSPTHLIKTRGQQVTLRCSPKSGHDTVSWYQQALGQGPQFIFQYYEEEERQRGNFPDRFSGHQFPNYSSELNVNALLLGDSALYLCASSLGPALTGELFFGEGSRLTVL.

This clone was detected only once. The CDR3 sequence is CAWSVSWEDNNEQFF. CDR3 DNA sequence: TGTGCCTGGAGTGTGTCGTGGGAGGACAACAATGAGCAGTTCTTC. V is TRBV30 and J is TRBJ2-1; TRBD2 is a possible D gene (6 bases). From germline, CDR1 is GTSNPN and CDR2 SVGIG (reference sequence). This CDR3 is 15 amino acids long. Trimming cost V 0 bases and J 5 bases, with 14 bases left between them.

This chain connects TRBV9 to TRBJ2-7; 9 nucleotides align to TRBD1. Per germline, CDR1 SGDLS and CDR2 YYNGEE. Unmatched junction bases numbered 9, after V lost 4 bases and J lost 4 bases. The CDR3 consists of 15 residues. The CDR3: CASSPGQGNFYEQYF. The CDR3 DNA is TGTGCCAGCAGCCCTGGACAGGGGAACTTTTACGAGCAGTACTTC.

The J gene is TRBJ2-7, the V gene TRBV5-5; D is perhaps TRBD1 (5 bases). Trimming removed 0 bases at V and 0 bases at J, with 16 bases between. There are 17 residues in the CDR3. CDR1 and CDR2 from the germline V gene are SGHKS and YYEKEE (reference sequence). The CDR3 reads CASSLAATAVSSYEQYF. The CDR3 DNA reads as TGTGCCAGCAGCTTGGCTGCGACAGCCGTGAGCTCCTACGAGCAGTACTTC.

The chain joins TRBV2 to TRBJ2-6; D not certain. V shed 3 bases and J shed 3 bases, with 6 bases lying between them. CDR1 is SNHLY and CDR2 is FYNNEI in the germline V gene. This CDR3 spans 14 amino acids. CDR3 nucleotides: TGTGCCAGCAGTGACTCGGGTGGGGCCAACGTCCTGACTTTC. Translation: CASSDSGGANVLTF.

The chain has TRBV14 and TRBJ2-7, with D possibly TRBD2 on 6 matching bases. The CDR3 is 15 residues long. Trimming stripped 4 bases from V and 1 base from J, with 14 bases between. Germline CDR1 reads SGHDN; CDR2 reads FVKESK. CDR3 DNA: TGTGCCAGCAGCCCGGGACTCTCCTGGTCCTACGAGCAGTACTTC. Translated, it gives CASSPGLSWSYEQYF.

The chain employs TRBV7-9 and TRBJ2-3; 9 bases match TRBD2. This CDR3 comprises 15 residues. Trimming took 2 bases from V and 6 from J; bases not matched to a gene: 6. From germline, CDR1 is SEHNR and CDR2 FQNEAQ (reference sequence). The CDR3 protein is CASSLFATSGDTQYF. The DNA of the CDR3 is TGTGCCAGCAGCTTATTCGCGACTAGCGGCGATACGCAGTATTTT.

In the case of this clone: The junction departs from the called germline gene at one end, perhaps through a read error. This chain connects TRBV18 to TRBJ2-7; D is unclear. Looked up from germline, CDR1 is KGHSH and CDR2 is LQKENI. CDR3 length: 15 residues. In DNA form, the CDR3 reads TGTGTCAGCTCACCACTGGGGATTCGATCCTACGAGCAGTACTTC. Residues: CVSSPLGIRSYEQYF. The full variable domain, its missing parts supplied by reference TRBV18 and TRBJ2-7, is NAGVMQNPRHLVRRRGQEARLRCSPMKGHSHVYWYRQLPEEGLKFMVYLQKENIIDESGMPKERFSAEFPKEGPSILRIQQVVRGDSAAYFCVSSPLGIRSYEQYFGPGTRLTVT.

V gene TRBV23-1 combines with J gene TRBJ2-7, with D possibly TRBD2 on 6 matching bases. TRBV23-1 is labeled an ORF, and its function is uncertain. V was shortened by 3 bases and J by 2 bases, with 11 bases between the two germline ends. The CDR3 totals 14 residues. The chain's CDR3 is CASSHGGVAYEQYF. The CDR3 DNA is TGCGCCAGCAGTCACGGGGGAGTAGCCTACGAGCAGTACTTC.

The chain joins TRBV7-9 to TRBJ1-4; unclear D gene. Looked up from germline, CDR1 is SEHNR and CDR2 is FQNEAQ (reference sequence). V lost 5 bases to trimming and J lost 7 bases, with 8 bases between them. CDR3 size: 12 residues. CDR3 protein: CASSPVGEKLFF. The CDR3 nucleotides read TGTGCCAGCAGCCCGGTGGGTGAAAAACTGTTTTTT.

The chain recombines TRBV5-5 with TRBJ2-2, with 7 bases matching TRBD1. Germline loops: CDR1 SGHKS, CDR2 YYEKEE (reference sequence). CDR3 size: 13 residues. V lost 4 bases and J lost 6; bases outside the gene matches: 3. Here the CDR3 DNA reads TGTGCCAGCAGCATCGACAGGGCCGGGGAGCTGTTTTTT. Translation gives CASSIDRAGELFF.

This clone was recorded only once. A read error is possible here, since a much larger clone lies one base away. This chain links TRBV4-2 with TRBJ2-5; maybe TRBD1 (6 bases). V lost 0 bases and J lost 1, with 18 bases in between. The CDR3 runs 18 residues. Germline V CDR1 and CDR2: LGHNA, YNFKEQ. The CDR3 DNA sequence: TGTGCCAGCAGCCAAGATGGGGCCCCCAGGGGCGGCCAAGAGACCCAGTACTTC. Its translation is CASSQDGAPRGGQETQYF.

The genes are TRBV7-8 and TRBJ1-4, with D possibly TRBD1 on 5 matching bases. Germline CDR1 and CDR2: SGHVS and FQNEAQ. The V end lost 7 bases, the J end lost 7 bases, and 13 bases lay between the germline ends. CDR3 length: 13 residues. CDR3 protein: CASTGGSGEKLFF. The CDR3 nucleotides are TGTGCCAGCACGGGGGGTTCAGGTGAAAAACTGTTTTTT.

The CDR3 reads CASSSIGYSNQPQHF. The CDR3 DNA reads TGTGCCAGCAGTTCTATTGGATATAGCAATCAGCCCCAGCATTTT. V usage is TRBV28 and J usage is TRBJ1-5; the D is unclear. Germline CDR1 and CDR2: MDHEN and SYDVKM. The germline V and J ends were trimmed by 4 bases and 0 bases, with 10 bases remaining between them. This CDR3 has 15 amino acids.

The chain employs TRBV28 and TRBJ2-1, with D tentatively TRBD2 (6 bases). In germline, CDR1 is MDHEN, CDR2 SYDVKM. CDR3 length: 13 amino acids. DNA of the CDR3: TGTGTTATCCGGGAGAGGGCCTACAATGAGCAGTTCTTC. Translating it yields CVIRERAYNEQFF.